The T cell receptor (beta chain) described here comes from a study of blood T cell repertoires in COVID-19. Repertoires were generated with immunoSEQ multiplex PCR, while TCRdb's copy carries only in-frame clones and drops some. Of about 210,000 clones in the sample, 87% were seen once. V lost 6 bases and J 7 bases, leaving 10 bases between the germline ends. The germline gives CDR1 MNHEY, CDR2 SVGAGI. There are 12 residues in the CDR3. This receptor was identified in a man younger than 30 with acute COVID-19. Sequencing was performed on PBMCs or T cells enriched from blood (not recorded which). This chain uses TRBV6-5 with TRBJ2-1, with D uncertain. CDR3 coding DNA: TGTGCCAGCAGCCGAACGGGTAATGAGCAGTTCTTC. Translating gives CASSRTGNEQFF.